The sequence of this TCR beta chain was determined in a study of cytomegalovirus exposure and HLA in healthy donors. About the research overall: Out of fewer than 400 genotyped donors, about 80% belonged to the Caucasian-associated ancestry cluster. Study-wide points: The only immune exposure information that was available was CMV serostatus. Researchers reportedly found TCR beta sequences accurately predicted most subjects' HLA-A and HLA-B alleles.

Turning to this clone: The antigen is undetermined.

60 Vbeta and 13 Jbeta primers were used in PCR. Repertoires were generated with immunoSEQ multiplex PCR, while TCRdb's copy carries only in-frame clones and drops some. The sample comprises 90,000 to 100,000 clones, approximately 77% of which are singletons, and about 8.3% rests with the top ten. At the time of sampling, donors were nominally healthy, though unrecorded immune exposures were likely. The CDR3 spans 14 residues. From germline, CDR1 is WNHNN and CDR2 SYGVQD (reference sequence). Between the trimmed V and J ends, which lost 5 bases and 3 bases, there was a span of 12 bases. Sequenced sample: PBMCs. The TCR comes from a female donor in good health and CMV-seronegative. The rearrangement links TRBV10-1 to TRBJ2-3; D possibly corresponds to TRBD1 (5 bases). CDR3 in amino acids: CASSREGVTDTQYF. For the CDR3, the DNA is TGCGCCAGCAGTAGAGAAGGGGTGACAGATACGCAGTATTTT.